This TCR beta chain was documented in a study of T-cell reconstitution after alpha-beta-depleted transplantation in children. Study results and limitations: Hyperexpanded clones declined; after one year, newly produced T cells mostly supplied diversity. The study reportedly traced alpha-beta T cells about two months after transplant to several hundred expanded graft clones. Surviving thymic progenitors and recipient T cells were the source of high TCRbeta diversity at day 60 in some patients.

Unique molecular identifiers tagged the TCRbeta library. In TCRdb, the PCR reads were re-called with MiXCR into one record per CDR3 protein. The sample yields about 200,000 distinct CDR3 sequences, approximately 6.3% seen once. This clonotype occurred many times. Its target is unknown. The germline V and J ends were trimmed by 6 bases and 0 bases, with 10 bases remaining between them. In germline, CDR1 is SGHRS, CDR2 YFSETQ. The CDR3 consists of 14 residues. The TCR comes from a boy aged 2 to 10 with acute lymphoblastic leukemia, due to receive a stem cell transplant. This specimen consisted of PBMCs, obtained before TCRalphabeta/CD19-depleted stem cell transplant. The chain combines TRBV5-1 with TRBJ2-1; no firm D call. The CDR3 bases are TGCGCCAGCAAAGCCGAGAGCTCCTACAATGAGCAGTTCTTC. Translating it yields CASKAESSYNEQFF. Drawing the rest from reference TRBV5-1 and TRBJ2-1, the complete variable domain is KAGVTQTPRYLIKTRGQQVTLSCSPISGHRSVSWYQQTPGQGLQFLFEYFSETQRNKGNFPGRFSGRQFSNSRSEMNVSTLELGDSALYLCASKAESSYNEQFFGPGTRLTVL.